This TCR beta chain was observed in a study of beta chain features in type 1 diabetes. The study's findings and limits: Compared to healthy donors, patients appeared to have naive, central memory and Treg TCRB repertoires that were more alike.

Via CD45RO/CCR7/CD25/CD127/CD95/CD27, cells of the CD4+ naive, central memory, regulatory and stem cell-like memory subsets were sorted. The whole isolated RNA underwent reverse transcription, so sequencing captured expressed TCRB transcripts. This table comes from immunoSEQ multiplex PCR, and its TCRdb copy is limited to in-frame clones, with some not included. The data show 390,000 or so clones, with about 14% seen just once and roughly 0.033% held by the top ten. Points on this clone: The antigen is unknown.

CDR3 length: 16 amino acids. The junction had 10 bases not matched to a gene; V was cut back by 4 bases and J by 6 bases. Germline CDR1 reads MNHNS; CDR2 reads SASEGT. Material for sequencing was naive CD4+ T cells from blood. The sequence came from a man under 40 in good health. The chain employs TRBV6-1 and TRBJ2-4, with 9 bases identical to TRBD2. The CDR3 reads CASSAPGLASGNIQYF. CDR3 DNA sequence: TGTGCCAGCAGTGCACCGGGACTAGCTTCTGGAAACATTCAGTACTTC.